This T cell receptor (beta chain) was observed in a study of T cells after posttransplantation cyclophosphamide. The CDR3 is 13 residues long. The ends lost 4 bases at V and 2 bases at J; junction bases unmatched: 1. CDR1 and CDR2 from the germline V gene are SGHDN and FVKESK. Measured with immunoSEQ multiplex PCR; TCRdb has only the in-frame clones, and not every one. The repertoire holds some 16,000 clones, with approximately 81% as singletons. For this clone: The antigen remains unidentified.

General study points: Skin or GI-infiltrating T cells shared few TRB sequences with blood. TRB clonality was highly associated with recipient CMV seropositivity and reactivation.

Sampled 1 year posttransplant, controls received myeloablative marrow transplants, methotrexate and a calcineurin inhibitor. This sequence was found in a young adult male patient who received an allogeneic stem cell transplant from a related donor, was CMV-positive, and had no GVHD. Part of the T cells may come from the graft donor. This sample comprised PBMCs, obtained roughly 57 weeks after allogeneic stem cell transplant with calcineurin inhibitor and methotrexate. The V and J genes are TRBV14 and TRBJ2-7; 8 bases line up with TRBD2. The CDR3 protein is CASSPGGAYEQYF. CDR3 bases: TGTGCCAGCAGCCCCGGGGGGGCCTACGAGCAGTACTTC. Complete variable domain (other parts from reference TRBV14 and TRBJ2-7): EAGVTQFPSHSVIEKGQTVTLRCDPISGHDNLYWYRRVMGKEIKFLLHFVKESKQDESGMPNNRFLAERTGGTYSTLKVQPAELEDSGVYFCASSPGGAYEQYFGPGTRLTVT.